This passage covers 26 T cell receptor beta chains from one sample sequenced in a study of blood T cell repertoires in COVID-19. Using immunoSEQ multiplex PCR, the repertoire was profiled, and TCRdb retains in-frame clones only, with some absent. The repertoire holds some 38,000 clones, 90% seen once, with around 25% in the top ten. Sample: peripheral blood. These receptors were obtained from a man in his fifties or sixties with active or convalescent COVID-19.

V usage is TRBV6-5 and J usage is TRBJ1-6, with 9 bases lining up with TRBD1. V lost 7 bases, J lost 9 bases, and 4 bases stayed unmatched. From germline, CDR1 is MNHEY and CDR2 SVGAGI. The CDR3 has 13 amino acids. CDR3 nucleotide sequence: TGTGCCAGCACTTGGGACAGGGCTTCACCCCTCCACTTT. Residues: CASTWDRASPLHF.

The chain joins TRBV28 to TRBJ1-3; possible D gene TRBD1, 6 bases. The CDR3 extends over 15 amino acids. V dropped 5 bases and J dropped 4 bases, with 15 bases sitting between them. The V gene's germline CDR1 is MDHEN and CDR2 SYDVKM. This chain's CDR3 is CASSPSGAAGNTIYF. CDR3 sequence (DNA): TGTGCCAGCAGTCCCTCAGGGGCAGCCGGAAACACCATATATTTT. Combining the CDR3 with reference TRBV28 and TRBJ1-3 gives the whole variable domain DVKVTQSSRYLVKRTGEKVFLECVQDMDHENMFWYRQDPGLGLRLIYFSYDVKMKEKGDIPEGYSVSREKKERFSLILESASTNQTSMYLCASSPSGAAGNTIYFGEGSWLTVV.

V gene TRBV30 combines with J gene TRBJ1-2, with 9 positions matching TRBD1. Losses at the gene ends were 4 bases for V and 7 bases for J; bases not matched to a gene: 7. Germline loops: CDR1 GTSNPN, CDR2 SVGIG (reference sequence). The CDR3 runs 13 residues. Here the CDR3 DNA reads TGTGCCTGGAAGACAGGGGGTATCGGTGGCTACACCTTC. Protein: CAWKTGGIGGYTF.

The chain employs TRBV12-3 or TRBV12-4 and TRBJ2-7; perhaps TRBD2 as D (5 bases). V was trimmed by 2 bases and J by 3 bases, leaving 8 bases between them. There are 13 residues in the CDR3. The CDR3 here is CASSLQRNYEQYF. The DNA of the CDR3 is TGTGCCAGCAGTTTACAGCGGAACTACGAGCAGTACTTC.

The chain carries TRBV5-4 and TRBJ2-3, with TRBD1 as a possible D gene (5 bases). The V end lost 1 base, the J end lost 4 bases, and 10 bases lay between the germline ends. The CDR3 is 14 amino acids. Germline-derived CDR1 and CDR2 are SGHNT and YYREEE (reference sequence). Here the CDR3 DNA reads TGTGCCAGCAGCTTGTGGGTAGGGGCAGATACGCAGTATTTT. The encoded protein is CASSLWVGADTQYF.

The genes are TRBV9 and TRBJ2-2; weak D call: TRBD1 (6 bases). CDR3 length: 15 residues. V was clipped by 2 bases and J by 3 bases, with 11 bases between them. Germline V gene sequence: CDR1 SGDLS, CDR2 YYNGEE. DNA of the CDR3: TGTGCCAGCAGCGTCCCAGGGGTTGACACCGGGGAGCTGTTTTTT. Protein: CASSVPGVDTGELFF.

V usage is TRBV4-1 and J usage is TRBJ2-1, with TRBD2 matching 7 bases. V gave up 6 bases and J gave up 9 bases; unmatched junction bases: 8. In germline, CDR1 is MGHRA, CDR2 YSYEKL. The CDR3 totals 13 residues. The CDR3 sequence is CASRGLEKREQFF. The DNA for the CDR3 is TGCGCCAGCAGAGGACTAGAGAAGCGTGAGCAGTTCTTC.

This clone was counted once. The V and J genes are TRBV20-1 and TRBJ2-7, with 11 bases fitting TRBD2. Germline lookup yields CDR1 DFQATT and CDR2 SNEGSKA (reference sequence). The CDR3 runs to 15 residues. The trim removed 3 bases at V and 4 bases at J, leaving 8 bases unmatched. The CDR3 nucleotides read TGCAGTGCTAGTAGAACTAGCGGGAGCCGGTACGAGCAGTACTTC. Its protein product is CSASRTSGSRYEQYF.

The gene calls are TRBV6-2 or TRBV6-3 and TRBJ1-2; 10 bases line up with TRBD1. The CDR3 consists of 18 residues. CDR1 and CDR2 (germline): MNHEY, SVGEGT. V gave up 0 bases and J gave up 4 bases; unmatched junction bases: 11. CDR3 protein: CASSYSFRDRGILYGYTF. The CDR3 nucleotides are TGTGCCAGCAGTTACTCATTCCGGGACAGGGGAATCCTCTATGGCTACACCTTC.

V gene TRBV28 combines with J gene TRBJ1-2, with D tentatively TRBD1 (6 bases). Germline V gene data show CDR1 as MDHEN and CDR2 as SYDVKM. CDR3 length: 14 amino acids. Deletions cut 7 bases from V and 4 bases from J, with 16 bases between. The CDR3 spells CASTRGGESYGYTF. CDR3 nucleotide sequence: TGTGCCAGCACGAGAGGGGGGGAATCCTATGGCTACACCTTC.

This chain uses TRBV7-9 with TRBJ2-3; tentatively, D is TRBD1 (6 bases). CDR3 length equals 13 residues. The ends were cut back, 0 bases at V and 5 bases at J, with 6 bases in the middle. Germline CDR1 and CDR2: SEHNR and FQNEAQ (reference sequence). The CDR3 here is CASSLAGGDTQYF. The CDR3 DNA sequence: TGTGCCAGCAGCTTAGCAGGGGGAGATACGCAGTATTTT.

The DNA of the CDR3 is TGTGCCAGTAGCCTCCAGGGGACCTACGAGCAGTACTTC. Residues: CASSLQGTYEQYF. The V gene is TRBV19, the J gene TRBJ2-7; D may be TRBD1 (6 bases). The CDR3 extends over 13 amino acids. The V end was cut by 6 bases, the J end by 2 bases, with 11 bases between. In germline, CDR1 is LNHDA, CDR2 SQIVND (reference sequence).

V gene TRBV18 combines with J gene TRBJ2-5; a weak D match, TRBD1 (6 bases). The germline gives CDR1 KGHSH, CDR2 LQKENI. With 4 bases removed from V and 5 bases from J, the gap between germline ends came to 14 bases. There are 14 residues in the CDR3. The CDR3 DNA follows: TGTGCCAGCTCACAGTGGACAGAGAGTGAGACCCAGTACTTC. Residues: CASSQWTESETQYF.

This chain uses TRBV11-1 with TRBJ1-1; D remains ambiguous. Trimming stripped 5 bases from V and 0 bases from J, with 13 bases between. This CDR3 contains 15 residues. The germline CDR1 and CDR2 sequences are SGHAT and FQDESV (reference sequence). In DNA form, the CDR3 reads TGTGCCAGCAGCCCCGCGGGGAGAATGAACACTGAAGCTTTCTTT. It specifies CASSPAGRMNTEAFF.

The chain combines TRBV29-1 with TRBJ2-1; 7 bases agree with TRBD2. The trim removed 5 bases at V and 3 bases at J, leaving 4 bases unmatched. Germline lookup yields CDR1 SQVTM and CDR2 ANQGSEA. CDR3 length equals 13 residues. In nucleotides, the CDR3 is TGCAGCGTTCGCGGGAGTAGCTACAATGAGCAGTTCTTC. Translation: CSVRGSSYNEQFF.

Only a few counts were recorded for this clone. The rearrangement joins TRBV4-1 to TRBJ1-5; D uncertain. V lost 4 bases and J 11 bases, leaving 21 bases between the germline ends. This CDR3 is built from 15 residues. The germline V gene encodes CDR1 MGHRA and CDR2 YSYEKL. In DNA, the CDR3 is TGCGCCAGCAGCCCCATCGAGGCGGGCCGGGGAGCCCAGCATTTT. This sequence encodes CASSPIEAGRGAQHF.

CDR3 DNA sequence: TGTGCCTGGAGCCCCGGGGGGGGGTTCAATCAGCCCCAGCATTTT. Translation: CAWSPGGGFNQPQHF. This rearrangement joins TRBV30 to TRBJ1-5; TRBD1 might be the D (5 bases). V lost 3 bases, J lost 3 bases, and 15 bases lay in between. There are 15 residues in the CDR3. Germline CDR1 reads GTSNPN; CDR2 reads SVGIG (reference sequence).

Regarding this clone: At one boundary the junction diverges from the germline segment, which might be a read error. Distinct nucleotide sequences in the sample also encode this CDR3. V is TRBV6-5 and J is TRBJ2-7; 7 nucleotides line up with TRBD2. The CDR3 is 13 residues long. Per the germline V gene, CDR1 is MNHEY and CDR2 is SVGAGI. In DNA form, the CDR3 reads TGTGCCAGCAGCCGGGGGAGGGCCTACGAGCAATACTTC. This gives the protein CASSRGRAYEQYF.

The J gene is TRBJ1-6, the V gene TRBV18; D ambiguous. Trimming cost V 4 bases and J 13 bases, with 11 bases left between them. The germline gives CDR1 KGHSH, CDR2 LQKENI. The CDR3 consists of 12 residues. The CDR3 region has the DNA TGTGCCAGCTCACGACCGAATGAGCCCCTCCACTTT. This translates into CASSRPNEPLHF.

The CDR3 loop is CASSSTSGYHTGELFF. CDR3 nucleotides: TGTGCCAGCAGCTCCACTAGCGGATACCACACCGGGGAGCTGTTTTTT. The rearrangement links TRBV13 to TRBJ2-2; TRBD2 matches at 8 bases. Trimming took 4 bases from V and 3 from J; bases not matched to a gene: 7. In germline, CDR1 is PRHDT, CDR2 FYEKMQ (reference sequence). The CDR3 has 16 amino acids.

The chain's CDR3 is CASSKGESWNEQFF. For the CDR3, the DNA is TGTGCCAGTAGTAAAGGGGAAAGTTGGAATGAGCAGTTCTTC. This sequence joins TRBV19 and TRBJ2-1, with D possibly being TRBD1 (5 bases). Per germline, CDR1 LNHDA and CDR2 SQIVND (reference sequence). The CDR3 extends over 14 amino acids. The V end was cut by 4 bases, the J end by 7 bases, with 14 bases between.

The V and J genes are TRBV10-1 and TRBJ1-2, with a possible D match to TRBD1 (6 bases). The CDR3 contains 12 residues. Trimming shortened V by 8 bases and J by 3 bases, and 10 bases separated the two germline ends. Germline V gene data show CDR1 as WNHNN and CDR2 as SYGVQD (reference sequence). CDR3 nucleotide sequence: TGCGCCAGCTTCTACAGGGACTATGGCTACACCTTC. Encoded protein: CASFYRDYGYTF.

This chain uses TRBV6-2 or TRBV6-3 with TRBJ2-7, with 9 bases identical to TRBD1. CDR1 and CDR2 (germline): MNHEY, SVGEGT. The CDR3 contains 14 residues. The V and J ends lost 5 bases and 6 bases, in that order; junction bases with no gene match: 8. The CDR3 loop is CASSKGTGTFEQYF. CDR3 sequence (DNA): TGTGCCAGCAGTAAGGGGACAGGGACCTTCGAGCAGTACTTC.

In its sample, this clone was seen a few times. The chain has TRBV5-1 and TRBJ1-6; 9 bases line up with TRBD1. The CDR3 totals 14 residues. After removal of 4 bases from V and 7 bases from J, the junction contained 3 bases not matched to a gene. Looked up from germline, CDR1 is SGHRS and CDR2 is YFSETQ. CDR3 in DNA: TGCGCCAGCAGCGTCGGGACAGGGAATTCACCCCTCCACTTT. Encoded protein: CASSVGTGNSPLHF.

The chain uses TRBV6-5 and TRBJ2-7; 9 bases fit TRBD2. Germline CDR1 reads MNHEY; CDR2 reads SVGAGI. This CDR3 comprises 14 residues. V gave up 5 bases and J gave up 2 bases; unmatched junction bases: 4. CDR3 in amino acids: CASSNSGRPYEQYF. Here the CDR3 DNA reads TGTGCCAGCAGTAATAGCGGGAGACCCTACGAGCAGTACTTC.

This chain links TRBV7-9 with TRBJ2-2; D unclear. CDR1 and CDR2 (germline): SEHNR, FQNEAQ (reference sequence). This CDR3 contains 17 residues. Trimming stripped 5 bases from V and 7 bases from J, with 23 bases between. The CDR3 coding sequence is TGTGCCAGCAGCCTCGACGGAGCCCCGAACCTTTACGGGGAGCTGTTTTTT. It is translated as CASSLDGAPNLYGELFF.